These 7 T cell receptor beta chains were sequenced from one sample in a study of blood T cell repertoires in COVID-19. TCRdb's copy holds only in-frame clones and misses some; the assay was immunoSEQ multiplex PCR. The sample shows about 140,000 clones, roughly 84% of them seen only once. The sample was PBMCs or T cells enriched from blood (not recorded which). These receptor sequences come from a middle-aged man with acute COVID-19.

The chain carries TRBV5-6 and TRBJ2-7; D possibly corresponds to TRBD2 (6 bases). Germline loops: CDR1 SGHDT, CDR2 YYEEEE. V was shortened by 3 bases and J by 5 bases, with 6 bases between the two germline ends. The CDR3 is 11 amino acids. The chain's CDR3 is CASSSGDEQYF. CDR3 sequence (DNA): TGTGCCAGCAGCTCGGGGGACGAGCAGTACTTC.

This sequence joins TRBV10-1 and TRBJ1-2, with 10 nucleotides matching TRBD1. V trimming: 0 bases; J trimming: 7 bases; junction bases outside the gene matches: 2. The CDR3 runs 14 residues. Germline CDR1 reads WNHNN; CDR2 reads SYGVQD (reference sequence). This CDR3 is CASSESRDRGGYTF. CDR3 in DNA: TGCGCCAGCAGTGAGTCGAGGGACAGGGGTGGCTACACCTTC.

The CDR3 loop is CASSYSGTRYNEQFF. The DNA for the CDR3 is TGTGCCAGCAGCTACTCCGGGACTCGTTACAATGAGCAGTTCTTC. V usage is TRBV5-4 and J usage is TRBJ2-1; TRBD2 is a possible D gene (6 bases). The CDR3 sequence is 15 residues long. Trimming cost V 3 bases and J 4 bases, with 14 bases left between them. The germline CDR1 and CDR2 sequences are SGHNT and YYREEE (reference sequence).

The J gene is TRBJ2-2, the V gene TRBV15; a possible D gene is TRBD2 (6 bases). Germline V gene data show CDR1 as LNHNV and CDR2 as YYDKDF (reference sequence). V lost 0 bases to trimming and J lost 5 bases, with 7 bases between them. The CDR3 runs 14 residues. The CDR3 loop reads CATSREGLTGELFF. The CDR3 DNA reads as TGTGCCACCAGCAGAGAGGGACTTACCGGGGAGCTGTTTTTT.

The rearrangement joins TRBV3-1 (or the pseudogene TRBV3-2) to TRBJ1-1, with no clear D. V lost 1 base and J lost 7, with 13 bases in between. From germline, CDR1 is LGHDT and CDR2 YNNKEL (reference sequence). The CDR3 sequence is 14 residues long. The CDR3, as DNA: TGTGCCAGCAGCCAAGCCCCCGTAACAGTTGAAGCTTTCTTT. It is translated as CASSQAPVTVEAFF.

The V call is TRBV7-9, the J call TRBJ2-1, with TRBD2 matching over 14 bases. The CDR3 has 17 amino acids. The junction had 11 bases not matched to a gene; V was cut back by 5 bases and J by 8 bases. Germline V gives CDR1 SEHNR, CDR2 FQNEAQ (reference sequence). The CDR3 nucleotides read TGTGCCAGCAGCGCCCCCCCGGGACTAGCGGGAGTAGATGAGCAGTTCTTC. This gives the protein CASSAPPGLAGVDEQFF.

In this sample, this clone turned up a few times. This rearrangement joins TRBV28 to TRBJ1-1; the match to TRBD1 covers 9 bases. The J segment lost 11 bases and the V segment lost 7 bases, leaving 17 bases of the junction unmatched. From germline, CDR1 is MDHEN and CDR2 SYDVKM. The CDR3 is 15 residues long. The CDR3 DNA is TGTGCCAGCACTCTACGGGGGACAGGGAACACGGAGGCTTTCTTT. Translating it yields CASTLRGTGNTEAFF.